This passage covers 5 T cell receptor beta chains from one sample sequenced in a study of blood T cells in healthy people across ages. The second PCR ran roughly 6 to 11 cycles with a sample-barcoded 5' primer and J-beta primers. TCRdb used MiXCR to reprocess the 5' RACE reads, holding one entry per CDR3 protein. The table records about 1.6 million distinct CDR3 sequences, about 31% of them present only once. The sequencing input was blood. These receptors originate from a woman younger than 45 in good health.

The rearrangement uses TRBV11-2 and TRBJ2-1, with 7 bases aligning to TRBD2. J gave up 3 bases and V 4 bases, and 3 bases lay outside the gene matches. The V gene's germline CDR1 is SGHAT and CDR2 FQNNGV. The CDR3 is made up of 14 amino acids. CDR3 DNA sequence: TGTGCCAGCAGCTGGGGGGGTCTCTACAATGAGCAGTTCTTC. Protein: CASSWGGLYNEQFF.

V is TRBV7-2 and J is TRBJ1-1; no firm D call. This CDR3 spans 13 amino acids. Germline V gene lookup returns CDR1 SGHTA and CDR2 FQGNSA. V was clipped by 2 bases and J by 6 bases, with 10 bases between them. The CDR3 reads CASSLTRTAEAFF. The CDR3 nucleotides are TGTGCCAGCAGCTTAACCCGGACGGCTGAAGCTTTCTTT. The full variable domain, its missing parts supplied by reference TRBV7-2 and TRBJ1-1, is GAGVSQSPSNKVTEKGKDVELRCDPISGHTALYWYRQSLGQGLEFLIYFQGNSAPDKSGLPSDRFSAERTGGSVSTLTIQRTQQEDSAVYLCASSLTRTAEAFFGQGTRLTVV.

The chain is built from TRBV5-1 and TRBJ2-1, with 13 nucleotides matching TRBD2. Germline trimming cut 4 bases from V and 2 bases from J; bases unmatched to any gene: 6. The CDR3 extends over 17 amino acids. The germline V gene encodes CDR1 SGHRS and CDR2 YFSETQ. The CDR3 DNA sequence: TGCGCCAGCAGCGTCGGGACTAGCGGGAACCCCTACAATGAGCAGTTCTTC. It is translated as CASSVGTSGNPYNEQFF. Complete variable domain (other parts from reference TRBV5-1 and TRBJ2-1): KAGVTQTPRYLIKTRGQQVTLSCSPISGHRSVSWYQQTPGQGLQFLFEYFSETQRNKGNFPGRFSGRQFSNSRSEMNVSTLELGDSALYLCASSVGTSGNPYNEQFFGPGTRLTVL.

In this sample, this clonotype turned up a few times. The genes are TRBV6-6 and TRBJ1-6; D possibly corresponds to TRBD1 (6 bases). V dropped 4 bases and J dropped 0 bases, with 13 bases sitting between them. The CDR3 has 17 amino acids. The germline CDR1 and CDR2 sequences are MNHNY and SVGAGI (reference sequence). CDR3 loop: CASSSKTGSSYNSPLHF. CDR3 sequence (DNA): TGTGCCAGCAGTTCCAAAACAGGGAGCTCCTATAATTCACCCCTCCACTTT.

The chain joins TRBV5-1 to TRBJ1-1; D is unclear. The CDR3 runs 13 residues. The germline V gene has CDR1 SGHRS and CDR2 YFSETQ. Between the trimmed V and J ends, which lost 4 bases and 6 bases, there was a span of 13 bases. This chain's CDR3 is CASSPPDESEAFF. The CDR3 DNA is TGCGCCAGCAGCCCACCGGACGAGTCTGAAGCTTTCTTT.